These 29 T cell receptor beta chains were sequenced from one sample in a study of shared clonotypes between healthy human individuals (dated by TCRdb to the early 2020s). The library was obtained by the immunoSEQ multiplex PCR assay. What TCRdb holds here is the immuneACCESS table cut down to in-frame rearrangements. Part of the clones is not present; checked against another copy, under half of the missing clones reflect an unresolved V gene, and the others are unexplained. The sample includes around 440,000 clones, with roughly three quarters observed a single time. The top ten hold more than 10% of the sample. Sequenced: PBMCs. The origin of the receptors is a woman aged 40 to 55 in good health. Some clones in this sample may be carry-over from other donors' samples.

The chain is built from TRBV7-6 and TRBJ1-1, with no clear D. The CDR3 is made up of 16 amino acids. Per germline, CDR1 SGHVS and CDR2 FNYEAQ. V dropped 6 bases and J dropped 3 bases, with 20 bases sitting between them. Written as DNA, the CDR3 is TGTGCCAGCAGGGTTGCCAATTGGGGTGAGGACACTGAAGCTTTCTTT. This sequence encodes CASRVANWGEDTEAFF.

The rearrangement links TRBV28 to TRBJ2-1; D is perhaps TRBD1 or TRBD2 (5 bases each). With 3 bases removed from V and 9 bases from J, the gap between germline ends came to 18 bases. The CDR3 is made up of 15 amino acids. The germline gives CDR1 MDHEN, CDR2 SYDVKM. CDR3 sequence: CASSFPDTGRIEQFF. CDR3 coding DNA: TGTGCCAGCAGTTTTCCGGACACGGGGCGGATTGAGCAGTTCTTC.

This clone was counted only a few times. This chain joins TRBV5-1 and TRBJ1-5; no definite D call. Trimming pared 4 bases from V and 1 base from J, leaving 12 bases between. There are 15 residues in the CDR3. The germline gives CDR1 SGHRS, CDR2 YFSETQ. CDR3 sequence reads: CASSDGVGSNQPQHF. The CDR3 DNA sequence: TGCGCCAGCAGCGACGGGGTAGGGAGCAATCAGCCCCAGCATTTT. The variable domain in full, with the rest retrieved from reference TRBV5-1 and TRBJ1-5, is KAGVTQTPRYLIKTRGQQVTLSCSPISGHRSVSWYQQTPGQGLQFLFEYFSETQRNKGNFPGRFSGRQFSNSRSEMNVSTLELGDSALYLCASSDGVGSNQPQHFGDGTRLSIL.

In this sample, this clone turned up once. The chain has TRBV2 and TRBJ2-1; possible D gene TRBD2, 6 bases. Germline V gene data show CDR1 as SNHLY and CDR2 as FYNNEI. CDR3 length: 13 residues. Trimming left V 7 bases short and J 14 bases short, with 21 bases between. CDR3 amino acids: CASNPRGLPGEFF. The CDR3 DNA follows: TGTGCCAGCAATCCGCGCGGCCTCCCGGGGGAGTTCTTC.

V is TRBV4-3 and J is TRBJ2-1, with TRBD2 matching 7 bases. Trimming removed 0 bases from V and 5 bases from J; junction bases left unmatched: 10. The length of the CDR3 is 17 residues. Per the germline V gene, CDR1 is LGHNA and CDR2 is YSLEER. The DNA of the CDR3 is TGCGCCAGCAGCCAAGAGGGTGGTAGCGGGTTGAACAATGAGCAGTTCTTC. Its translation is CASSQEGGSGLNNEQFF.

This clone has just one count. This chain uses TRBV15 with TRBJ2-3; D unresolved. Germline V gives CDR1 LNHNV, CDR2 YYDKDF (reference sequence). The CDR3 runs to 15 residues. V lost 0 bases and J 1 base, leaving 8 bases between the germline ends. The CDR3 is CATSRDATRTDTQYF. The CDR3 DNA is TGTGCCACCAGCAGAGACGCAACTCGCACAGATACGCAGTATTTT.

Points on this clone: A far larger clone is one base from this, pointing to a likely read error. The sample holds other DNA sequences that translate to the same CDR3. This chain joins TRBV29-1 and TRBJ2-7, with 8 bases lining up with TRBD2. CDR3 size: 15 residues. Trimming cost V 2 bases and J 3 bases; bases outside gene matches: 9. Germline lookup yields CDR1 SQVTM and CDR2 ANQGSEA. The DNA for the CDR3 is TGCAGCGTTGAATTTGGAACTAGCGGACACTACGAGCAGTACTTC. Its protein product is CSVEFGTSGHYEQYF.

In the case of this clone: A read error is the likely source, as a far larger clone sits one nucleotide away. The same CDR3 arises from other DNA sequences in this sample as well. This sequence joins TRBV28 and TRBJ1-1; D not resolved. Trimming left V 6 bases short and J 3 bases short, with 14 bases between. In germline, CDR1 is MDHEN, CDR2 SYDVKM. This CDR3 spans 14 amino acids. In nucleotides, the CDR3 is TGTGCCAGCAGGGGGAGTAGCTTTTACACTGAAGCTTTCTTT. Protein product: CASRGSSFYTEAFF. The variable domain in full, completed from reference TRBV28 and TRBJ1-1, reads DVKVTQSSRYLVKRTGEKVFLECVQDMDHENMFWYRQDPGLGLRLIYFSYDVKMKEKGDIPEGYSVSREKKERFSLILESASTNQTSMYLCASRGSSFYTEAFFGQGTRLTVV.

J is TRBJ1-1 and V is TRBV5-1; 8 bases agree with TRBD1. V was clipped by 4 bases and J by 8 bases; unmatched bases: 7. Germline lookup yields CDR1 SGHRS and CDR2 YFSETQ. The CDR3 has 13 amino acids. The CDR3 nucleotides read TGCGCCAGCAGCCTCGGACAGGGCCCCGAAGCTTTCTTT. Translation: CASSLGQGPEAFF.

About this clone itself: A single base is all that separates this from a far larger clone, so a read error is likely. V usage is TRBV2 and J usage is TRBJ2-7; tentative D call: TRBD2 (5 bases). The CDR3 contains 15 residues. The germline gives CDR1 SNHLY, CDR2 FYNNEI. DNA for the CDR3: TGTGCCAGCAGTGACCGACGGGAAACTCGTTACGGGCAGTACTTC. This sequence encodes CASSDRRETRYGQYF.

This clone was seen more than once but under ten times. The chain joins TRBV6-1 to TRBJ2-2; D may be TRBD2 (6 bases). CDR1 and CDR2 (germline): MNHNS, SASEGT. The CDR3 is 14 residues long. V was cut by 2 bases and J by 8 bases, with 12 bases left in between. The CDR3 DNA is TGTGCCAGCAGTGAACTGGCTAGCGCGGGGGAGCTGTTTTTT. Its protein is CASSELASAGELFF.

Remarks on this clone: This likely traces to a read error, being one base from a far larger clone. The V gene is TRBV28, the J gene TRBJ2-7; TRBD2 might be the D (6 bases). Germline assignment: CDR1 MDHEN and CDR2 SYDVKM. The CDR3 is 14 amino acids. V shed 3 bases and J shed 7 bases, with 16 bases lying between them. The DNA of the CDR3 is TGTGCCAGCAGTTTCACGGGAGCCCCCCCGGAGCAGTACTTC. This translates into CASSFTGAPPEQYF.

V and J are TRBV7-2 and TRBJ1-1; D not resolved. V shed 1 base and J shed 5 bases, with 8 bases lying between them. The length of the CDR3 is 13 residues. Germline V gene lookup returns CDR1 SGHTA and CDR2 FQGNSA. CDR3 DNA: TGTGCCAGCAGCTTAGTTTGGGGTACTGAAGCTTTCTTT. Translated: CASSLVWGTEAFF.

The chain recombines TRBV7-6 with TRBJ2-3, with TRBD2 identical over 9 bases. Losses at the gene ends were 1 base for V and 1 base for J; bases not matched to a gene: 9. CDR3 length equals 18 residues. Per the germline V gene, CDR1 is SGHVS and CDR2 is FNYEAQ. The CDR3 bases are TGTGCCAGCAGCTTAGAGGGTAGCGGGAGTTCTCGCACAGATACGCAGTATTTT. It encodes CASSLEGSGSSRTDTQYF.

The chain joins TRBV7-9 to TRBJ2-7; 7 nucleotides match TRBD1. With V trimmed by 5 bases and J by 0 bases, 10 bases remained unmatched. From germline, CDR1 is SEHNR and CDR2 FQNEAQ (reference sequence). There are 16 residues in the CDR3. In nucleotides, the CDR3 is TGTGCCAGCAGCCGAGTCGACAGGGACCCCTCCTACGAGCAGTACTTC. Its translation: CASSRVDRDPSYEQYF. Based on the CDR3 plus reference TRBV7-9 and TRBJ2-7, the full variable domain is DTGVSQNPRHKITKRGQNVTFRCDPISEHNRLYWYRQTLGQGPEFLTYFQNEAQLEKSRLLSDRFSAERPKGSFSTLEIQRTEQGDSAMYLCASSRVDRDPSYEQYFGPGTRLTVT.

The chain couples TRBV7-3 to TRBJ2-5, with TRBD2 matching 8 bases. Losses at the gene ends were 5 bases for V and 1 base for J; bases not matched to a gene: 3. Germline lookup yields CDR1 SGHTA and CDR2 FQGTGA. The CDR3 has 14 residues. The CDR3 sequence is CASSPGTSQETQYF. CDR3 in DNA: TGTGCCAGCAGCCCCGGGACTAGCCAAGAGACCCAGTACTTC.

The chain carries TRBV28 and TRBJ2-7; a possible D gene is TRBD1 (5 bases). CDR1 and CDR2 from the germline V gene are MDHEN and SYDVKM. CDR3 length: 13 amino acids. V lost 4 bases and J lost 2, with 9 bases in between. The DNA for the CDR3 is TGTGCCAGCAGTTCGGCAGGGCCCTACGAGCAGTACTTC. Its protein is CASSSAGPYEQYF.

This clone was observed at least ten times. The rearrangement uses TRBV2 and TRBJ2-1, with D perhaps TRBD2 (5 bases). This CDR3 is built from 14 residues. The ends were cut back, 8 bases at V and 5 bases at J, with 16 bases in the middle. In germline, CDR1 is SNHLY, CDR2 FYNNEI. The CDR3 loop is CASFENGINNEQFF. In DNA form, the CDR3 reads TGTGCCAGCTTCGAGAACGGGATCAACAATGAGCAGTTCTTC.

This clone was counted between two and nine times. The chain combines TRBV4-2 with TRBJ2-1; D is uncertain. Trimming pared 0 bases from V and 5 bases from J, leaving 8 bases between. The germline gives CDR1 LGHNA, CDR2 YNFKEQ. The CDR3 is 14 residues long. CDR3 protein: CASSQDTRDNEQFF. The DNA for the CDR3 is TGTGCCAGCAGCCAAGATACCCGGGACAATGAGCAGTTCTTC.

For this clone: A much larger clonotype is one base distant, so this may be a read error. This rearrangement joins TRBV10-3 to TRBJ2-7; 9 nucleotides match TRBD1. CDR3 length: 16 amino acids. Per the germline V gene, CDR1 is ENHRY and CDR2 is SYGVKD. CDR3 in DNA: TGTGCCATCGCAGGGGGGGACGGGACAGGGACCTACAAGCAGTACTTC. Translating gives CAIAGGDGTGTYKQYF.

A remark on this clone: Since a much larger clone is just one base distant, this may be a read error. This specimen includes other DNA sequences encoding the same CDR3. CDR3 nucleotides: TGTGCCAGCAGCATGGGGTTGAACACTGAAGCTTTCTTT. Protein product: CASSMGLNTEAFF. The genes are TRBV5-4 and TRBJ1-1; unclear D gene. V lost 4 bases to trimming and J lost 0 bases, with 7 bases between them. The CDR3 loop spans 13 amino acids. CDR1 is SGHNT and CDR2 is YYREEE in the germline V gene (reference sequence). Filled out from reference TRBV5-4 and TRBJ1-1, the complete variable domain reads ETGVTQSPTHLIKTRGQQVTLRCSSQSGHNTVSWYQQALGQGPQFIFQYYREEENGRGNFPPRFSGLQFPNYSSELNVNALELDDSALYLCASSMGLNTEAFFGQGTRLTVV.

The gene calls are TRBV10-3 and TRBJ2-7; D unresolved. Trimming took off 0 bases at V and 3 bases at J, with 12 bases between the two ends. CDR1 ENHRY and CDR2 SYGVKD come from the germline V gene. The CDR3 sequence is 15 residues long. This chain's CDR3 is CAISESGRLGYEQYF. The CDR3 DNA reads TGTGCCATCAGTGAGTCCGGCAGATTGGGCTACGAGCAGTACTTC.

The J gene is TRBJ2-7, the V gene TRBV7-3, with D uncertain. The V gene's germline CDR1 is SGHTA and CDR2 FQGTGA. This CDR3 region has 14 residues. Trimming pared 8 bases from V and 0 bases from J, leaving 14 bases between. CDR3 region: CASPWRNSSYEQYF. The DNA of the CDR3 is TGTGCCAGCCCCTGGCGTAACTCCTCCTACGAGCAGTACTTC.

The gene calls are TRBV21-1 and TRBJ2-5; the listed D gene, TRBD2, was not tested against the DNA. TRBV21-1 is classified as a pseudogene. There are 15 residues in the CDR3. Here the CDR3 reads CASSKGERVEETQYF. The CDR3 DNA reads as TGTGCCAGCAGCAAAGGCGAGCGGGTAGAAGAGACCCAGTACTTC.

To note about this clone: A much larger clone is a single base away; this may be a read error. The chain joins TRBV28 to TRBJ2-7; 8 bases are a match to TRBD1. The V and J ends lost 6 bases and 6 bases, in that order; junction bases with no gene match: 13. Germline V gives CDR1 MDHEN, CDR2 SYDVKM. This CDR3 region has 15 residues. The CDR3 region is CASSPRQGRAGEQYF. In DNA, the CDR3 is TGTGCCAGCAGCCCTCGACAGGGGAGAGCTGGCGAGCAGTACTTC.

The V gene is TRBV5-1, the J gene TRBJ1-2; 7 positions agree with TRBD1. V lost 4 bases and J lost 4; bases outside the gene matches: 10. This CDR3 spans 15 amino acids. The germline V gene has CDR1 SGHRS and CDR2 YFSETQ. In DNA, the CDR3 is TGCGCCAGCAGCGCGACAGGGTTGAGGGGCTATGGCTACACCTTC. Translated: CASSATGLRGYGYTF.

J is TRBJ2-2 and V is TRBV2; D call uncertain. Germline V gene sequence: CDR1 SNHLY, CDR2 FYNNEI. V dropped 6 bases and J dropped 6 bases, with 14 bases sitting between them. This CDR3 spans 14 amino acids. The DNA of the CDR3 is TGTGCCAGCAGCCGTGACTGGCAAGCCGGGGAGCTGTTTTTT. This encodes CASSRDWQAGELFF.

This clone was recorded only once. The V call is TRBV5-1, the J call TRBJ2-7; D possibly uses TRBD1 or TRBD2 (7 bases each). The germline gives CDR1 SGHRS, CDR2 YFSETQ. V was pared by 3 bases and J by 5 bases, with 15 bases between. The CDR3 totals 14 residues. CDR3 region: CASSSRGGPHEQYF. The CDR3 nucleotides read TGCGCCAGCAGCTCCAGGGGGGGTCCCCACGAGCAGTACTTC.

On this clone: Being one base from a much bigger clone, this may be a read error. Because the CDR3's place on the DNA is in doubt, the DNA is left out and the CDR3 is given as listed by TCRdb. The CDR3 protein is CASSVGAGTYERYF. The gene calls are TRBV9 and TRBJ2-7; TRBD2, the D gene given by the table, was not confirmed from the DNA. The CDR3 spans 14 amino acids, including both terminal residues. Germline values: CDR1 SGDLS, CDR2 YYNGEE.